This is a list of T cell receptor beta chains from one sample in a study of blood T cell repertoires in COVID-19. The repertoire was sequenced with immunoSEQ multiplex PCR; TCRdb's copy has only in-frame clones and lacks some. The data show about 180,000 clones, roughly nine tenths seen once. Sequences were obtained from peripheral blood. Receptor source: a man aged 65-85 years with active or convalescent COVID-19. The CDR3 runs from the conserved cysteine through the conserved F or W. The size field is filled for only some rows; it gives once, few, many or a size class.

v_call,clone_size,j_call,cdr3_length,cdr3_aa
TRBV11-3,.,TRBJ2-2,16,CASSLSPTDNTGELFF
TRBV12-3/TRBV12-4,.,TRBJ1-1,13,CASSYRENTEAFF
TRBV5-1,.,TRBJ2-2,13,CASSLFSTGELFF
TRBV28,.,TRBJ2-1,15,CASSLSSTGTNEQFF
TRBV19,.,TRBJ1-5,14,CASSTVPRGQPQHF
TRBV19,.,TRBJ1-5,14,CAPIRTGGNQPQHF
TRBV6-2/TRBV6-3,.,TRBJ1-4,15,CASSDGGTMRKKLFF
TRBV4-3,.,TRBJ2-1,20,CASSQDPVPQGLSSYNEQFF
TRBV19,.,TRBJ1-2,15,CASSIAEGKSYGYTF
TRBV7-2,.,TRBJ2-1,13,CASSQLAELEQFF
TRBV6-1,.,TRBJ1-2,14,CASSEARQVYGYTF
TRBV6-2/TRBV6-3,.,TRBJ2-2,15,CASSFWTLPPGELFF
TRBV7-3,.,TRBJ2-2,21,CASSLTPWREGDRVNTGELFF
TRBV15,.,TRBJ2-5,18,CATSRDYTGLTHQETQYF
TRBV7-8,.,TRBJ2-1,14,CASSEGPGDNEQFF
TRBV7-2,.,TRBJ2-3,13,CASSLPVTDTQYF
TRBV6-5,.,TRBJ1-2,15,CASSYSDGREYGYTF
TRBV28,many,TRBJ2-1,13,CASTSPTSLEQFF
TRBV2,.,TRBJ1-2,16,CASSVRDNPSNYGYTF
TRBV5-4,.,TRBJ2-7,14,CASSQPLTGVEQYF
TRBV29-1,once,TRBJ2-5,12,CSVQPTPGTQYF
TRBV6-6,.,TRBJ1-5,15,CASTSGDSLEGAQHF